A single sample is the source of the 4 T cell receptor beta chains below, sequenced in a study of blood T cell repertoires in COVID-19. Some clones are missing from TCRdb's copy, which holds only in-frame ones; the method was immunoSEQ multiplex PCR. The sample has under 250,000 clones; 85% are singletons. The material sequenced was PBMCs or T cells enriched from blood (not recorded which). These receptors were taken from a woman aged 45-59 years with acute COVID-19.

The rearrangement joins TRBV19 to TRBJ2-5, with D tentatively TRBD1 (5 bases). Trimming stripped 1 base from V and 5 bases from J, with 11 bases between. Per germline, CDR1 LNHDA and CDR2 SQIVND (reference sequence). The CDR3 spans 14 residues. The CDR3 nucleotides are TGTGCCAGTAGTATAGCCCCCCAGGGTGAGACCCAGTACTTC. It specifies CASSIAPQGETQYF.

The chain employs TRBV19 and TRBJ2-7; 10 bases align to TRBD1. Germline CDR1 is LNHDA and CDR2 is SQIVND (reference sequence). Losses at the gene ends were 4 bases for V and 5 bases for J; bases not matched to a gene: 5. The CDR3 has 14 amino acids. CDR3 DNA: TGTGCCAGTAGTAGGGACAGGGGATCAAACGAGCAGTACTTC. It codes for CASSRDRGSNEQYF.

The chain uses TRBV7-2 and TRBJ1-2, with 8 bases fitting TRBD1. Germline V lookup: CDR1 SGHTA, CDR2 FQGNSA. The CDR3 is 15 residues long. The V and J ends lost 2 bases and 7 bases, in that order; junction bases with no gene match: 9. CDR3 protein: CASSLSQGAHSGYTF. The CDR3 bases are TGTGCCAGCAGCTTAAGCCAGGGGGCGCATAGTGGCTACACCTTC.

The CDR3 DNA reads as TGTGCCAGCAGCCAAGAGGGACTAGCGGGGGGCGTAGAGCGGGAGACCCAGTACTTC. It codes for CASSQEGLAGGVERETQYF. The genes are TRBV3-1 (or the pseudogene TRBV3-2) and TRBJ2-5; 15 bases agree with TRBD2. J lost 5 bases, V lost 0 bases, and 10 bases had no gene match. The CDR3 spans 19 residues. The germline gives CDR1 LGHDT, CDR2 YNNKEL (reference sequence).